This TCR beta chain was recovered during a study of early T cells in non-severe SARS-CoV-2 infection. As for the study in general: Sequencing targeted bulk RNA from unsorted whole blood, leaving chains unpaired. Study results and caveats: CD4 and private specificities were missed by VDJdb matching, which favored anti-spike CD8 responses.

Germline loops: CDR1 LGHDT, CDR2 YNNKEL (reference sequence). The V and J ends lost 0 bases and 0 bases respectively, with 8 bases between them. There are 16 residues in the CDR3. This clonotype was seen many times. Antigen: not known. The library protocol tagged individual cDNA molecules with unique molecular identifiers. From the 5' RACE reads, TCRdb called clonotypes with MiXCR, one entry per CDR3 protein. The table includes 25,000 to 35,000 distinct CDR3 sequences, under 6.5% detected once. The gene calls are TRBV3-1 and TRBJ2-2; D remains ambiguous. Sequenced: whole blood. The source is an adult who was a healthcare worker with PCR-confirmed SARS-CoV-2 infection or an uninfected control (not recorded which). The CDR3 is CASSQEAPTNTGELFF. As DNA, the CDR3 is TGTGCCAGCAGCCAAGAAGCACCGACGAACACCGGGGAGCTGTTTTTT.